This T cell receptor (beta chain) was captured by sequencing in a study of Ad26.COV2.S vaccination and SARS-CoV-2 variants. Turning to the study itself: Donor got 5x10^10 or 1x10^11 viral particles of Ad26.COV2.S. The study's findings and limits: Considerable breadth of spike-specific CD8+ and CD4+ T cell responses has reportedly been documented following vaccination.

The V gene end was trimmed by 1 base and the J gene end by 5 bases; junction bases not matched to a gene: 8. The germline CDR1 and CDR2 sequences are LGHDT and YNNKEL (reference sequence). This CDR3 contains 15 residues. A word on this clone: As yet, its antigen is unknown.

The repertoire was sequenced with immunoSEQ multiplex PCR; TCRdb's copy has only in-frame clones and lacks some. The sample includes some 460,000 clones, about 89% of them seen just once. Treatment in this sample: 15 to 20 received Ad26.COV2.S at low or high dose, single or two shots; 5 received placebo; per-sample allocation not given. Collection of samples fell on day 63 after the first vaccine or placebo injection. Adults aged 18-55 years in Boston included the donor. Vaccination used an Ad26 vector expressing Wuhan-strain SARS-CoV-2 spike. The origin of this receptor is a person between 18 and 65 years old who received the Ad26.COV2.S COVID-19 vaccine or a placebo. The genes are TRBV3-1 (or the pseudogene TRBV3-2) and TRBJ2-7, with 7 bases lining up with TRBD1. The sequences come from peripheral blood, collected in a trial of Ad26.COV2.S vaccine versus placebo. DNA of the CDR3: TGTGCCAGCAGCCAAGGCTCCGGGACAGCTAACGAGCAGTACTTC. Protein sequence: CASSQGSGTANEQYF.